What follows describes a single TCR beta chain. Generated by immunoSEQ multiplex PCR, the TCRdb table keeps only in-frame clones and is missing some. The profile shows 120,000 to 150,000 clones, approximately 94% of them singletons. The data belong to a study of control samples from healthy donors and cancer patients. CDR1 and CDR2 (germline): SGHDN, FVKESK. The V gene lost 0 bases and the J gene lost 6 bases, with 12 bases spanning the gap. This CDR3 region has 14 residues. This receptor was taken from a man between 40 and 49 years old in good health. V gene TRBV14 combines with J gene TRBJ2-7; D unclear. Sequencing used blood. CDR3 DNA: TGTGCCAGCAGCCAAGATGCAACTGCCCGCGAGCAGTACTTC. Amino acid sequence: CASSQDATAREQYF.